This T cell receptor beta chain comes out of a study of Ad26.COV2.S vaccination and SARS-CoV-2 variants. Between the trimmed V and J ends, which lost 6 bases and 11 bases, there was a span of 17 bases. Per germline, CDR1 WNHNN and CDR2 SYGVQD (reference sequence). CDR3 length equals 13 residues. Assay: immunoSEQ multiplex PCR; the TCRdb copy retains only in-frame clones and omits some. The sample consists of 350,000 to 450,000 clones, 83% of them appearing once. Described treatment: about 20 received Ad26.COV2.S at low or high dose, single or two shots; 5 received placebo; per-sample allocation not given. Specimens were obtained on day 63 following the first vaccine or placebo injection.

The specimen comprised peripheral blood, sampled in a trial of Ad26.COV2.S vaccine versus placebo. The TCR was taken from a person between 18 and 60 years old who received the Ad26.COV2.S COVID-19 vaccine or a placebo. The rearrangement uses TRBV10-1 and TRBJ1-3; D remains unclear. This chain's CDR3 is CASSRDYGSAIYF. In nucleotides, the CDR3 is TGCGCCAGCAGCCGGGATTACGGGAGCGCCATATATTTT.